Shown below are 5 T cell receptor beta chains from a single sample sequenced in a study of blood T cell repertoires in COVID-19. Profiling relied on immunoSEQ multiplex PCR, and the TCRdb table lists in-frame clones only, not all of them. Of 100,000 or so clones in the sample, 84% were seen once. The source material was peripheral blood. The receptor set was obtained from a man between 65 and 85 years old with active or convalescent COVID-19.

This chain joins TRBV20-1 and TRBJ2-2; the D is unclear. Trimming left V 5 bases short and J 2 bases short, with 3 bases between. This CDR3 is 11 amino acids long. Germline V gene sequence: CDR1 DFQATT, CDR2 SNEGSKA (reference sequence). CDR3 region: CSAYNTGELFF. CDR3 bases: TGCAGTGCTTATAACACCGGGGAGCTGTTTTTT.

This clone was counted a few times. The gene calls are TRBV7-8 and TRBJ1-2; 8 positions agree with TRBD1. The V segment lost 2 bases and the J segment 7 bases; nucleotides outside the gene matches: 3. Germline CDR1 SGHVS, CDR2 FQNEAQ. The CDR3 runs to 13 residues. Written as DNA, the CDR3 is TGTGCCAGCAGCTTAACAGGGGGGGGTGGCTACACCTTC. Its protein product is CASSLTGGGGYTF.

V is TRBV5-4 and J is TRBJ1-6; tentative D call: TRBD1 (5 bases). CDR1 SGHNT and CDR2 YYREEE come from the germline V gene (reference sequence). CDR3 length: 16 residues. Trimming shortened V by 4 bases and J by 7 bases, and 18 bases separated the two germline ends. The CDR3 DNA reads as TGTGCCAGCAGCCGGGGGGTCCCGACCGGGAATTCACCCCTCCACTTT. Amino acids: CASSRGVPTGNSPLHF.

The chain couples TRBV3-1 (or the pseudogene TRBV3-2) to TRBJ2-3; 9 bases line up with TRBD2. The CDR3 is made up of 16 amino acids. J gave up 0 bases and V 3 bases, and 4 bases lay outside the gene matches. Germline loops: CDR1 LGHDT, CDR2 YNNKEL (reference sequence). The CDR3 DNA reads as TGTGCCAGCAGCCATCGCGGGGGGGCTAGCACAGATACGCAGTATTTT. Its translation: CASSHRGGASTDTQYF.

V is TRBV15 and J is TRBJ1-1, with 8 positions matching TRBD1. CDR3 length: 15 amino acids. V trimming: 3 bases; J trimming: 6 bases; junction bases outside the gene matches: 9. Germline-derived CDR1 and CDR2 are LNHNV and YYDKDF (reference sequence). The CDR3 sequence is CATSRRTGMIPEAFF. The CDR3 DNA reads TGTGCCACCAGCAGGCGGACAGGGATGATCCCTGAAGCTTTCTTT.